The 18 T cell receptor beta chains given below trace back to one sample, sequenced in a study of blood T cell repertoires in COVID-19 (dated by TCRdb to about 2020). To prepare the library, the immunoSEQ multiplex PCR assay was applied. The table comes from immuneACCESS by way of TCRdb, which keeps in-frame sequences with V and J called. Part of the clones is missing from these tables; in studies checked, under half for an unresolved V gene and the rest for unknown reasons. The sample contains 80,000 to 100,000 clones, roughly nine tenths of them found a single time. The ten largest clonotypes hold 1.8% of the sample. The sequenced sample consisted of peripheral blood. These receptors all stem from a human donor with active COVID-19. The donor label of this sample is uncertain.

The CDR3, as DNA: TGCGCCAGCAGCCAAAGCGGGGGCACAGATACGCAGTATTTT. Residues: CASSQSGGTDTQYF. This chain connects TRBV4-1 to TRBJ2-3; 7 bases line up with TRBD2. CDR1 and CDR2 (germline): MGHRA, YSYEKL. The CDR3 runs 14 residues. With 2 bases clipped from V and 1 base from J, the junction kept 0 bases outside the gene matches.

The chain couples TRBV2 to TRBJ1-2; 7 bases align to TRBD1. CDR1 is SNHLY, CDR2 FYNNEI, per germline. There are 15 residues in the CDR3. V dropped 1 base and J dropped 6; count of bases not matched to a gene: 8. CDR3 sequence (DNA): TGTGCCAGCAGTGAAGTTTTCACAGGGGTAGATGGCTACACCTTC. Protein sequence: CASSEVFTGVDGYTF.

This clone was found once. V and J are TRBV5-1 and TRBJ2-7, with 8 positions matching TRBD1. The V gene's germline CDR1 is SGHRS and CDR2 YFSETQ. The CDR3 runs 17 residues. The trim removed 1 base at V and 5 bases at J, leaving 14 bases unmatched. The CDR3: CASSLRVLGQGLDEQYF. As DNA, the CDR3 is TGCGCCAGCAGCTTGCGGGTACTAGGACAGGGTCTCGACGAGCAGTACTTC.

The chain is built from TRBV6-5 and TRBJ2-7; a weak D match, TRBD1 (5 bases). This CDR3 has 14 amino acids. Germline loops: CDR1 MNHEY, CDR2 SVGAGI. V was trimmed by 4 bases and J by 1 base, leaving 11 bases between them. The DNA for the CDR3 is TGTGCCAGCAGTTTTCCCGACAGATCCTACGAGCAGTACTTC. It is translated as CASSFPDRSYEQYF.

The chain recombines TRBV5-4 with TRBJ1-1, with TRBD1 matching 7 bases. After removal of 4 bases from V and 1 base from J, the junction contained 7 bases not matched to a gene. This CDR3 contains 15 residues. Germline assignment: CDR1 SGHNT and CDR2 YYREEE (reference sequence). In DNA, the CDR3 is TGTGCCAGCAGCACCACAGGGGTCCGGAACACTGAAGCTTTCTTT. Protein sequence: CASSTTGVRNTEAFF. The full variable domain, rest sourced from reference TRBV5-4 and TRBJ1-1, is ETGVTQSPTHLIKTRGQQVTLRCSSQSGHNTVSWYQQALGQGPQFIFQYYREEENGRGNFPPRFSGLQFPNYSSELNVNALELDDSALYLCASSTTGVRNTEAFFGQGTRLTVV.

V gene TRBV5-4 combines with J gene TRBJ2-3, with 9 bases identical to TRBD2. Looked up from germline, CDR1 is SGHNT and CDR2 is YYREEE (reference sequence). Trimming removed 3 bases from V and 4 bases from J; junction bases left unmatched: 15. This CDR3 contains 18 residues. The CDR3 spells CASSSVGPAGGNADTQYF. The CDR3 DNA sequence: TGTGCCAGCAGCTCCGTTGGGCCAGCGGGGGGAAATGCAGATACGCAGTATTTT.

By share of the sample, this clone is medium-sized (0.01 to 0.1%). The rearrangement joins TRBV19 to TRBJ2-2; 11 nucleotides match TRBD2. Trimming removed 0 bases from V and 3 bases from J; junction bases left unmatched: 3. Germline V CDR1 and CDR2: LNHDA, SQIVND (reference sequence). The CDR3 contains 17 residues. The CDR3 DNA sequence: TGTGCCAGTAGTATAGAGAGACTAGCGGGGCACACCGGGGAGCTGTTTTTT. This encodes CASSIERLAGHTGELFF.

The CDR3 loop is CASSVDNNQPQHF. DNA of the CDR3: TGTGCCAGCAGTGTTGACAATAATCAGCCCCAGCATTTT. The rearrangement uses TRBV28 and TRBJ1-5; D not certain. V shed 5 bases and J shed 4 bases, with 9 bases lying between them. This CDR3 has 13 residues. The germline V gene encodes CDR1 MDHEN and CDR2 SYDVKM.

V and J are TRBV5-1 and TRBJ2-1; 12 bases are a match to TRBD2. The CDR3 is 19 amino acids. From germline, CDR1 is SGHRS and CDR2 YFSETQ. V shed 1 base, J shed 0 bases, and the junction held 8 bases outside the gene matches. CDR3 nucleotides: TGCGCCAGCAGCTTGTACAGGCTAGCGGGGGGGAGCTCCTACAATGAGCAGTTCTTC. Its protein is CASSLYRLAGGSSYNEQFF. Variable domain in full (rest from reference TRBV5-1 and TRBJ2-1): KAGVTQTPRYLIKTRGQQVTLSCSPISGHRSVSWYQQTPGQGLQFLFEYFSETQRNKGNFPGRFSGRQFSNSRSEMNVSTLELGDSALYLCASSLYRLAGGSSYNEQFFGPGTRLTVL.

This chain joins TRBV5-1 and TRBJ1-2, with 10 positions matching TRBD1. The CDR3 runs 20 residues. The germline V gene encodes CDR1 SGHRS and CDR2 YFSETQ. The V segment lost 4 bases and the J segment 0 bases; nucleotides outside the gene matches: 18. CDR3 DNA sequence: TGCGCCAGCAGCCCCGGACAGGGAGGGACAGGGGCTCTCCCTAACTATGGCTACACCTTC. It encodes CASSPGQGGTGALPNYGYTF.

The V gene is TRBV7-2, the J gene TRBJ2-2, with D maybe TRBD2 (7 bases). There are 15 residues in the CDR3. Germline CDR1 reads SGHTA; CDR2 reads FQGNSA. V was clipped by 6 bases and J by 2 bases, with 13 bases between them. CDR3 amino acids: CASRQTGGNTGELFF. CDR3 in DNA: TGTGCCAGCAGGCAAACGGGGGGCAACACCGGGGAGCTGTTTTTT.

This clone was seen a few times. The chain links TRBV4-1 to TRBJ1-4; the match to TRBD1 covers 9 bases. CDR3 length: 17 residues. Germline loops: CDR1 MGHRA, CDR2 YSYEKL. With V trimmed by 1 base and J by 3 bases, 6 bases remained unmatched. CDR3 amino acids: CASSQVRTGVSNEKLFF. The CDR3 DNA reads TGCGCCAGCAGCCAAGTTCGGACAGGGGTCTCTAATGAAAAACTGTTTTTT.

The genes are TRBV5-6 and TRBJ1-2; D gene uncertain. Germline V gene sequence: CDR1 SGHDT, CDR2 YYEEEE. V was clipped by 1 base and J by 2 bases, with 9 bases between them. The CDR3 has 14 amino acids. CDR3 DNA: TGTGCCAGCAGCTTGCCCGGAGGGAACTATGGCTACACCTTC. Amino acids: CASSLPGGNYGYTF.

The chain joins TRBV6-1 to TRBJ2-5; D is possibly TRBD1 (5 bases). V dropped 3 bases and J dropped 1 base, with 9 bases sitting between them. Germline V lookup: CDR1 MNHNS, CDR2 SASEGT. The CDR3 length is 14 residues. This chain's CDR3 is CASSEQGFQETQYF. The CDR3 DNA follows: TGTGCCAGCAGTGAGCAGGGTTTCCAAGAGACCCAGTACTTC.

The rearrangement joins TRBV5-1 to TRBJ1-4; D ambiguous. Deletions cut 6 bases from V and 4 bases from J, with 16 bases between. CDR1 is SGHRS, CDR2 YFSETQ, per germline. CDR3 size: 15 residues. CDR3 in amino acids: CASTRSGEINEKLFF. CDR3 coding DNA: TGCGCCAGCACCCGGAGTGGGGAGATTAATGAAAAACTGTTTTTT.

The gene calls are TRBV9 and TRBJ2-7; no definite D call. Between the trimmed V and J ends, which lost 0 bases and 1 base, there was a span of 8 bases. Germline V gene sequence: CDR1 SGDLS, CDR2 YYNGEE. There are 14 residues in the CDR3. For the CDR3, the DNA is TGTGCCAGCAGCGTAGGGGCCCTTTCCTACGAGCAGTACTTC. Translated, it gives CASSVGALSYEQYF. Supplemented by reference TRBV9 and TRBJ2-7, the full variable domain reads DSGVTQTPKHLITATGQRVTLRCSPRSGDLSVYWYQQSLDQGLQFLIQYYNGEERAKGNILERFSAQQFPDLHSELNLSSLELGDSALYFCASSVGALSYEQYFGPGTRLTVT.

The V call is TRBV5-1, the J call TRBJ2-3; 8 nucleotides agree with TRBD2. CDR1 and CDR2 from the germline V gene are SGHRS and YFSETQ. The CDR3 extends over 19 amino acids. V trimming: 0 bases; J trimming: 6 bases; junction bases outside the gene matches: 18. Written as DNA, the CDR3 is TGCGCCAGCAGCTTGGTGCTGGGTCTAGCGGGTCTGAGGAGGGATACGCAGTATTTT. Protein product: CASSLVLGLAGLRRDTQYF.

The V gene is TRBV25-1, the J gene TRBJ1-4; D is unclear. This CDR3 spans 15 amino acids. The germline V and J ends were trimmed by 6 bases and 4 bases, with 15 bases remaining between them. Per the germline V gene, CDR1 is MGHDK and CDR2 is SYGVNS. CDR3: CASRATSGRNEKLFF. For the CDR3, the DNA is TGTGCCAGCAGAGCAACGTCAGGCCGTAATGAAAAACTGTTTTTT.